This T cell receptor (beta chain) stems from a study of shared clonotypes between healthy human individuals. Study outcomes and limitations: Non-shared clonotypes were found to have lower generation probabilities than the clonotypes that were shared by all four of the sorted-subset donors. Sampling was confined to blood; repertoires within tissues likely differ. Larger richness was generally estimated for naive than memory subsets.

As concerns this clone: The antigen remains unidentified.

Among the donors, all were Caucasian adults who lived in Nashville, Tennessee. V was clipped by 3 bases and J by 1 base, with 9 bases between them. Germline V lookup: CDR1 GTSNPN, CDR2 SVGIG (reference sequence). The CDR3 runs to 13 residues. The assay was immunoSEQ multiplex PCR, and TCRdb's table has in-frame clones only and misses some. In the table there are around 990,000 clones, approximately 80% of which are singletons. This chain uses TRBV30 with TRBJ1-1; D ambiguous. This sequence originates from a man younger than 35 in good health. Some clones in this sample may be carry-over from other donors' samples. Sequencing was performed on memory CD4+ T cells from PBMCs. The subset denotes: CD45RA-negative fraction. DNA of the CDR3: TGTGCCTGGAGATACGGAGCGAACACTGAAGCTTTCTTT. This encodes CAWRYGANTEAFF. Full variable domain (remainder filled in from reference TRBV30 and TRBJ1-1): SQTIHQWPATLVQPVGSPLSLECTVEGTSNPNLYWYRQAAGRGLQLLFYSVGIGQISSEVPQNLSASRPQDRQFILSSKKLLLSDSGFYLCAWRYGANTEAFFGQGTRLTVV.